This T cell receptor (beta chain) was identified during a study of T cell repertoires in cytomegalovirus infection. This clonotype was seen a few times. Via MiXCR, TCRdb re-called the reads, giving one row per CDR3 protein. The table has under 600,000 distinct CDR3 sequences, 16% seen once; the top ten hold 20% to 30%. The sequenced sample was CD8+ T cells from PBMCs. This clonotype was sampled from a human donor in good health (CMV status not recorded). Some clones in this sample may be carry-over from other donors' samples.

Here the CDR3 DNA reads TGTGCCACCAGCAGAGGGGCCGGGACGGACTCCTACGAGCAGTACTTC. Translation gives CATSRGAGTDSYEQYF. The gene calls are TRBV15 and TRBJ2-7; D tentatively fits TRBD1 or TRBD2 (5 bases each). Germline V CDR1 and CDR2: LNHNV, YYDKDF (reference sequence). Deletions cut 1 base from V and 0 bases from J, with 13 bases between. CDR3 size: 16 residues.